Shown below are 14 T cell receptor beta chains from a single sample sequenced in a study of cytomegalovirus exposure and HLA in healthy donors. PCR used 60 Vbeta primers and 13 Jbeta primers. Method: immunoSEQ multiplex PCR; TCRdb's copy keeps in-frame clones and lacks some. Here the sample spans about 180,000 clones, 80% being singletons. Specimen: PBMCs. The receptors were gathered from a woman between 50 and 59 years old in good health and CMV-seropositive.

This clone was seen just once. This rearrangement joins TRBV11-1 to TRBJ2-6; TRBD1 matches 8 bases. The trim removed 5 bases at V and 3 bases at J, leaving 6 bases unmatched. The CDR3 extends over 16 amino acids. CDR1 SGHAT and CDR2 FQDESV come from the germline V gene (reference sequence). The CDR3 nucleotides read TGTGCCAGCAGCCCCATCGACAGGGGTGGGGCCAACGTCCTGACTTTC. Amino acids: CASSPIDRGGANVLTF.

The chain links TRBV2 to TRBJ2-7; TRBD2 aligns across 11 bases. CDR1 SNHLY and CDR2 FYNNEI come from the germline V gene. The length of the CDR3 is 15 residues. With 5 bases clipped from V and 5 bases from J, the junction kept 8 bases outside the gene matches. The DNA of the CDR3 is TGTGCCAGCAGTTCACTAGCGGGAGAATTAGACGAGCAGTACTTC. Amino acids: CASSSLAGELDEQYF.

In its sample, this clone was seen a few times. The V call is TRBV10-1, the J call TRBJ2-3, with 12 bases that match TRBD2. The length of the CDR3 is 17 residues. V dropped 5 bases and J dropped 3; count of bases not matched to a gene: 9. Per germline, CDR1 WNHNN and CDR2 SYGVQD (reference sequence). The CDR3, as DNA: TGCGCCAGCAGTTCGGGACTAGCGGGTGAACAAACAGATACGCAGTATTTT. It specifies CASSSGLAGEQTDTQYF.

The gene calls are TRBV28 and TRBJ1-1; 7 bases align to TRBD1. CDR1 and CDR2 from the germline V gene are MDHEN and SYDVKM. The CDR3 covers 15 residues. The J segment lost 6 bases and the V segment lost 3 bases, leaving 10 bases of the junction unmatched. The CDR3 sequence is CASSFPRQGVSEAFF. The CDR3 DNA sequence: TGTGCCAGCAGTTTTCCCAGGCAGGGGGTCTCTGAAGCTTTCTTT.

V usage is TRBV7-2 and J usage is TRBJ2-3; 13 nucleotides match TRBD2. V shed 5 bases and J 4 bases; nucleotides not matched to a gene: 6. Germline values: CDR1 SGHTA, CDR2 FQGNSA. The CDR3 runs to 16 residues. CDR3 bases: TGTGCCAGCAGCACCGGACTAGCGGGAGCTTCAGATACGCAGTATTTT. It encodes CASSTGLAGASDTQYF.

The chain employs TRBV18 and TRBJ1-2, with D tentatively TRBD1 (5 bases). The germline V and J ends were trimmed by 6 bases and 1 base, with 9 bases remaining between them. The CDR3 sequence is 13 residues long. Germline CDR1 KGHSH, CDR2 LQKENI. The CDR3 loop is CASSSGRNYGYTF. CDR3 nucleotide sequence: TGTGCCAGCTCGTCAGGGCGTAACTATGGCTACACCTTC.

CDR3 region: CASSRTGAGDTQYF. CDR3 coding DNA: TGTGCCAGCAGCCGGACAGGGGCGGGCGATACGCAGTATTTT. This chain joins TRBV28 and TRBJ2-3, with 9 bases that match TRBD1. Unmatched junction bases numbered 7, after V lost 6 bases and J lost 6 bases. The CDR3 runs 14 residues. Germline loops: CDR1 MDHEN, CDR2 SYDVKM. The variable domain in full, with the rest retrieved from reference TRBV28 and TRBJ2-3, is DVKVTQSSRYLVKRTGEKVFLECVQDMDHENMFWYRQDPGLGLRLIYFSYDVKMKEKGDIPEGYSVSREKKERFSLILESASTNQTSMYLCASSRTGAGDTQYFGPGTRLTVL.

The chain uses TRBV18 and TRBJ1-1, with 11 bases that match TRBD1. Per the germline V gene, CDR1 is KGHSH and CDR2 is LQKENI. The CDR3 totals 14 residues. V lost 3 bases and J lost 8; bases outside the gene matches: 5. Here the CDR3 DNA reads TGTGCCAGCTCACCGGGACAGGGGGGACCAGAAGCTTTCTTT. As protein: CASSPGQGGPEAFF.

This clone was detected only a few times. The rearrangement uses TRBV7-2 and TRBJ2-3; weak D call: TRBD1 (6 bases). The V and J ends lost 7 bases and 4 bases respectively, with 18 bases between them. The CDR3 has 15 residues. The germline gives CDR1 SGHTA, CDR2 FQGNSA. CDR3 residues: CASTPGGANADTQYF. The CDR3 DNA reads TGTGCCAGCACCCCTGGGGGCGCCAATGCAGATACGCAGTATTTT.

V usage is TRBV9 and J usage is TRBJ1-4; D perhaps matches TRBD1 (6 bases). Looked up from germline, CDR1 is SGDLS and CDR2 is YYNGEE. The CDR3 covers 15 residues. Trimming shortened V by 3 bases and J by 0 bases, and 9 bases separated the two germline ends. CDR3 in DNA: TGTGCCAGCAGCGAATCAGGGGCAACTAATGAAAAACTGTTTTTT. This translates into CASSESGATNEKLFF.

The chain links TRBV28 to TRBJ1-5, with 8 bases identical to TRBD1. The CDR3 runs 16 residues. V lost 5 bases, J lost 2 bases, and 8 bases stayed unmatched. Germline values: CDR1 MDHEN, CDR2 SYDVKM. The CDR3 here is CASSPPGGSGNQPQHF. CDR3 bases: TGTGCCAGCAGTCCCCCAGGGGGCTCGGGCAATCAGCCCCAGCATTTT.

V and J are TRBV10-2 and TRBJ1-5, with 9 bases matching TRBD1. After removal of 3 bases from V and 4 bases from J, the junction contained 1 base not matched to a gene. CDR3 length: 14 amino acids. Per germline, CDR1 WSHSY and CDR2 SAAADI. CDR3 nucleotide sequence: TGCGCCAGCAGTGACGGACAGGGGAATCAGCCCCAGCATTTT. Protein: CASSDGQGNQPQHF.

The chain uses TRBV2 and TRBJ1-1; D perhaps matches TRBD1 (6 bases). The germline gives CDR1 SNHLY, CDR2 FYNNEI. Trimming left V 10 bases short and J 0 bases short, with 24 bases between. CDR3 length: 17 amino acids. CDR3: CATTLELHREMNTEAFF. In DNA, the CDR3 is TGTGCCACAACCCTAGAATTGCACAGGGAGATGAACACTGAAGCTTTCTTT.

This rearrangement joins TRBV10-3 to TRBJ2-7; 7 nucleotides align to TRBD1. The CDR3 totals 15 residues. Germline V lookup: CDR1 ENHRY, CDR2 SYGVKD. J lost 1 base, V lost 3 bases, and 6 bases had no gene match. The CDR3 coding sequence is TGTGCCATCAGTGACCGGGACAGACTATCCTACGAGCAGTACTTC. This translates into CAISDRDRLSYEQYF.